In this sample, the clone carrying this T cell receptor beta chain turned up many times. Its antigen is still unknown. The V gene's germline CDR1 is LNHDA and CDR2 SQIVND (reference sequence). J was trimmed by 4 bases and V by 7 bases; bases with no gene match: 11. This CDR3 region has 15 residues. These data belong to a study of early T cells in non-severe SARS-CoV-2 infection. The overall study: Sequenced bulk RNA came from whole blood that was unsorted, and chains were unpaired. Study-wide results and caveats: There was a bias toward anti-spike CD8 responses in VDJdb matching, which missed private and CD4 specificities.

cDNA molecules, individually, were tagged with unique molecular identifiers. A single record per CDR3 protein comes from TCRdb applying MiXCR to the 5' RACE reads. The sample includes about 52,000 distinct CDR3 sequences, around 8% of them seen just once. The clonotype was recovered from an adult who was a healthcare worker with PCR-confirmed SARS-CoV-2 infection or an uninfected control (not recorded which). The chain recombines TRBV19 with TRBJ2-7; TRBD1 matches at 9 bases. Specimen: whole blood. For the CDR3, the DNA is TGTGCCAGTACCCCGGCCGGGACAGGGTTATACGAGCAGTACTTC. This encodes CASTPAGTGLYEQYF.